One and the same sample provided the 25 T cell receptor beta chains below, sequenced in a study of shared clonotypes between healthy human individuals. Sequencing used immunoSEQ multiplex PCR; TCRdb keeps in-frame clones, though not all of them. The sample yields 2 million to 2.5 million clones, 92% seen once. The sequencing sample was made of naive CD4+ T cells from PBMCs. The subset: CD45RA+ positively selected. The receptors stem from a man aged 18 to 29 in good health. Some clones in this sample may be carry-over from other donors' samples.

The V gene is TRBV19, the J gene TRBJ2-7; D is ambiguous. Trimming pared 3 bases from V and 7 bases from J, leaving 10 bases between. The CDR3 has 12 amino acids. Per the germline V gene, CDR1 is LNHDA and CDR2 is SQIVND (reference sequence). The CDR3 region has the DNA TGTGCCAGTAGTATTATCAGTGGGGAGCAGTACTTC. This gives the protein CASSIISGEQYF.

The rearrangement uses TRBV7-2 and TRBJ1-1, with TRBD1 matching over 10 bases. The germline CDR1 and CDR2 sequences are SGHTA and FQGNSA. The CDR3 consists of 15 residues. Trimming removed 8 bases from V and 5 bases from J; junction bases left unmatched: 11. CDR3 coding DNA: TGTGCCAGCCGCCGTCGACAGGGGGCGAATACTGAAGCTTTCTTT. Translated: CASRRRQGANTEAFF.

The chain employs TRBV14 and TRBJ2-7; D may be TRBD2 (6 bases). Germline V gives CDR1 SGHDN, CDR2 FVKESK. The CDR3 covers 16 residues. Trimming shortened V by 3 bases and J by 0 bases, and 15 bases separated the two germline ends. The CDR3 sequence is CASSQLGLRSSYEQYF. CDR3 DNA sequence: TGTGCCAGCAGCCAGTTGGGACTCAGGAGCTCCTACGAGCAGTACTTC.

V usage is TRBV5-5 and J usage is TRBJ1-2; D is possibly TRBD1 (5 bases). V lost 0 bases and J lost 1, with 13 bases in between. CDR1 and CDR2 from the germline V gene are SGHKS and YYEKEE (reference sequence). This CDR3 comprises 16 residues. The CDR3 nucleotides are TGTGCCAGCAGCTTGGAACCGGGACGGATTAACTATGGCTACACCTTC. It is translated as CASSLEPGRINYGYTF.

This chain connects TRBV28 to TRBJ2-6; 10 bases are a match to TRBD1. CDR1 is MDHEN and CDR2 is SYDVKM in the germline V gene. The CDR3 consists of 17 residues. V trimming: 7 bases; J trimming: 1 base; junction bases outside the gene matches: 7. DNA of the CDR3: TGTGCCAGCATTCCGACAGGGGGCGTATCTGGGGCCAACGTCCTGACTTTC. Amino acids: CASIPTGGVSGANVLTF.

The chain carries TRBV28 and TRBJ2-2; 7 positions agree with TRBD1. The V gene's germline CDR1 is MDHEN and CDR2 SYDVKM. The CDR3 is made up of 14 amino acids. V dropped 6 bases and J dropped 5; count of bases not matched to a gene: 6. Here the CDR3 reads CASRPGQRTGELFF. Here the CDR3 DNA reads TGTGCCAGCAGACCGGGACAGCGAACCGGGGAGCTGTTTTTT.

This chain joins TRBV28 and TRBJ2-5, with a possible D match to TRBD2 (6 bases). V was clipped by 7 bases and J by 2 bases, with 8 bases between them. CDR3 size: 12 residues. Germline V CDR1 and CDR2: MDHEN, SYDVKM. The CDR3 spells CASKGRQETQYF. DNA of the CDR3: TGTGCCAGCAAAGGGAGGCAAGAGACCCAGTACTTC.

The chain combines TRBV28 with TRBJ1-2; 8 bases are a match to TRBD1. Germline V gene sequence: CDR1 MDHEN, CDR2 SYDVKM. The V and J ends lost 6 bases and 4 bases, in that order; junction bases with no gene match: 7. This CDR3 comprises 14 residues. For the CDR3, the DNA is TGTGCCAGCAGCCCGGGACAGGCGGGCTATGGCTACACCTTC. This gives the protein CASSPGQAGYGYTF.

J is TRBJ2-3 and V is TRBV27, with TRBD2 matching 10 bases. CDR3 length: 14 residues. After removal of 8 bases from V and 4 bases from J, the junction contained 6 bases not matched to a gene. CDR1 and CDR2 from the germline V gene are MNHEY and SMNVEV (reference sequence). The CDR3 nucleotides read TGTGCCAGCTCAACTAGCGGGATCGCAGATACGCAGTATTTT. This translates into CASSTSGIADTQYF.

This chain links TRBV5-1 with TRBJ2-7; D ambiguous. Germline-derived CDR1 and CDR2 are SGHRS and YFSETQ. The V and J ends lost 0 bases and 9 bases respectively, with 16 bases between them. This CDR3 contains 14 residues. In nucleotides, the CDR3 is TGCGCCAGCAGCTTGGACAGCCAAGGGCTACGGCAGTACTTC. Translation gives CASSLDSQGLRQYF.

CDR3 in DNA: TGTGCCAGTAGTATGGGACTAGCGGGCCTCTACGAGCAGTACTTC. Its translation: CASSMGLAGLYEQYF. This chain connects TRBV19 to TRBJ2-7, with 12 bases matching TRBD2. The germline V gene has CDR1 LNHDA and CDR2 SQIVND (reference sequence). V dropped 3 bases and J dropped 3; count of bases not matched to a gene: 3. This CDR3 has 15 amino acids.

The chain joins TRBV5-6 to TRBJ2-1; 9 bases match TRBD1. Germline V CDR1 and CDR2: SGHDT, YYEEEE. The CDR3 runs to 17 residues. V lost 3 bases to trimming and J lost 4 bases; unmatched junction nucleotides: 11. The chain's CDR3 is CASSSLGQGVIYNEQFF. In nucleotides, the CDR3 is TGTGCCAGCAGCTCCCTGGGACAGGGAGTAATTTACAATGAGCAGTTCTTC.

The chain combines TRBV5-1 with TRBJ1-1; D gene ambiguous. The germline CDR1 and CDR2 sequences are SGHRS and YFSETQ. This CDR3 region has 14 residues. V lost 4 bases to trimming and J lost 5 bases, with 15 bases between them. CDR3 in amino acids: CASSDMDGTTEAFF. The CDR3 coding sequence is TGCGCCAGCAGCGACATGGACGGAACTACTGAAGCTTTCTTT. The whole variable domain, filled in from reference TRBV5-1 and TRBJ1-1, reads KAGVTQTPRYLIKTRGQQVTLSCSPISGHRSVSWYQQTPGQGLQFLFEYFSETQRNKGNFPGRFSGRQFSNSRSEMNVSTLELGDSALYLCASSDMDGTTEAFFGQGTRLTVV.

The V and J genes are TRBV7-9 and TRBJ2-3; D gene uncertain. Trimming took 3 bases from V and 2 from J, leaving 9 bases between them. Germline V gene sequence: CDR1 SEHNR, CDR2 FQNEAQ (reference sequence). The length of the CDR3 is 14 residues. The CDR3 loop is CASSFPRFTDTQYF. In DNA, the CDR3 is TGTGCCAGCAGCTTCCCACGGTTCACAGATACGCAGTATTTT. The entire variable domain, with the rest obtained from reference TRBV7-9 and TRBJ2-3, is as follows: DTGVSQNPRHKITKRGQNVTFRCDPISEHNRLYWYRQTLGQGPEFLTYFQNEAQLEKSRLLSDRFSAERPKGSFSTLEIQRTEQGDSAMYLCASSFPRFTDTQYFGPGTRLTVL.

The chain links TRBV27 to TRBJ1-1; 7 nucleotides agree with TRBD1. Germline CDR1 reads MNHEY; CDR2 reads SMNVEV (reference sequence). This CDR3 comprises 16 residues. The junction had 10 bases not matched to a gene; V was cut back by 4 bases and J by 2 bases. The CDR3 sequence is CASSSIRDSLNTEAFF. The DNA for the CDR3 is TGTGCCAGCAGTTCAATACGGGACAGCCTCAACACTGAAGCTTTCTTT.

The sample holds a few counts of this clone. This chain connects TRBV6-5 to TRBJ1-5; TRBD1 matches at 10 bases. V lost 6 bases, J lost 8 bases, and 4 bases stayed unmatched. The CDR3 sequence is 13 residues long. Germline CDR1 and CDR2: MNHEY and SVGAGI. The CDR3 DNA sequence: TGTGCCAGCAGGGGACAGGGGCAGAAGCCCCAGCATTTT. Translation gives CASRGQGQKPQHF.

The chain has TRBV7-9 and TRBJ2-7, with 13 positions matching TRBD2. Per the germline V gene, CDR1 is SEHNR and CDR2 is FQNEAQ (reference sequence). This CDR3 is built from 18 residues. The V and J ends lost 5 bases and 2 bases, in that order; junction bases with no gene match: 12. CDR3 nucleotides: TGTGCCAGCAGCGCACGGACTAGCGGGAGACTTCCCACCTACGAGCAGTACTTC. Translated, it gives CASSARTSGRLPTYEQYF.

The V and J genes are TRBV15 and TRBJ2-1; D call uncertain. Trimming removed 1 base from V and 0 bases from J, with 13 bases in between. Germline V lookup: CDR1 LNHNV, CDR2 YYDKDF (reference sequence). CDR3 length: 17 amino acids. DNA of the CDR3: TGTGCCACCAGCAGAGGACGAGTGGGGATCTCCTACAATGAGCAGTTCTTC. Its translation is CATSRGRVGISYNEQFF. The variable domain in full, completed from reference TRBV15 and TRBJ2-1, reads DAMVIQNPRYQVTQFGKPVTLSCSQTLNHNVMYWYQQKSSQAPKLLFHYYDKDFNNEADTPDNFQSRRPNTSFCFLDIRSPGLGDTAMYLCATSRGRVGISYNEQFFGPGTRLTVL.

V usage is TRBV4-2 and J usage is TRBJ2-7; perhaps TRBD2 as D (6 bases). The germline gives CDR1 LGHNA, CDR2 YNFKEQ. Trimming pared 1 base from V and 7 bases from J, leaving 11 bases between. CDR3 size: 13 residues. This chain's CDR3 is CASSQVRAGEQYF. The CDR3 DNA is TGTGCCAGCAGCCAAGTCAGGGCGGGGGAGCAGTACTTC.

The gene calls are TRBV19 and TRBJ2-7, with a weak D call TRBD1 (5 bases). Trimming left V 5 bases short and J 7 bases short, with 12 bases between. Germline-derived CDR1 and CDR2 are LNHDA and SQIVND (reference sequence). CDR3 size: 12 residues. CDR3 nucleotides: TGTGCCAGTAGTGTCGGAGCAGGGGAGCAGTACTTC. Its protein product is CASSVGAGEQYF.

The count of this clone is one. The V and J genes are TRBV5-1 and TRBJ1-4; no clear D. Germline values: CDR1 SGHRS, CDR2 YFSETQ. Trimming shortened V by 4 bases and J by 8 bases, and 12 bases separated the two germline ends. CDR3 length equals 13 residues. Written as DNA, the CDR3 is TGCGCCAGCAGCCGCGTTTACGGAGAAAAACTGTTTTTT. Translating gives CASSRVYGEKLFF.

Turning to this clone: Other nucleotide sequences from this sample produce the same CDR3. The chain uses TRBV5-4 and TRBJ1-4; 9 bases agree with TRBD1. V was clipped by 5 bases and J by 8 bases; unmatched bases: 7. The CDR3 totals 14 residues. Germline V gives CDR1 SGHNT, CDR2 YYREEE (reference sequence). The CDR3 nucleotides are TGTGCCAGCAGTTTACAGGGGGCGAGGGAAAAACTGTTTTTT. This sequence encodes CASSLQGAREKLFF.

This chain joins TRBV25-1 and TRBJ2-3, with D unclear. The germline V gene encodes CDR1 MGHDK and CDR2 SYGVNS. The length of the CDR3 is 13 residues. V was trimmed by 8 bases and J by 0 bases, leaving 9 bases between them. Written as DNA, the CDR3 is TGTGCCAGCCGCAAGGGCAGCACAGATACGCAGTATTTT. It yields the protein CASRKGSTDTQYF.

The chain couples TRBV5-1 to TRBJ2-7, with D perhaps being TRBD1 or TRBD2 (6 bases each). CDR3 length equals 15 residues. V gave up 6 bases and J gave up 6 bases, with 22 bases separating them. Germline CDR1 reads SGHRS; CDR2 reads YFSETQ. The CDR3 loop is CASKKVEGGLGEQYF. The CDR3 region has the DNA TGCGCCAGCAAAAAGGTAGAGGGGGGTCTCGGCGAGCAGTACTTC.

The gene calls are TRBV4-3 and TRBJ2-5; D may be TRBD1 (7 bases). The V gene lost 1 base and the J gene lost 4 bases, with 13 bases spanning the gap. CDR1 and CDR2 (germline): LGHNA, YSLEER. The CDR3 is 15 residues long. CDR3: CASSQVWQGGETQYF. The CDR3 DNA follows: TGCGCCAGCAGCCAAGTTTGGCAGGGGGGAGAGACCCAGTACTTC.